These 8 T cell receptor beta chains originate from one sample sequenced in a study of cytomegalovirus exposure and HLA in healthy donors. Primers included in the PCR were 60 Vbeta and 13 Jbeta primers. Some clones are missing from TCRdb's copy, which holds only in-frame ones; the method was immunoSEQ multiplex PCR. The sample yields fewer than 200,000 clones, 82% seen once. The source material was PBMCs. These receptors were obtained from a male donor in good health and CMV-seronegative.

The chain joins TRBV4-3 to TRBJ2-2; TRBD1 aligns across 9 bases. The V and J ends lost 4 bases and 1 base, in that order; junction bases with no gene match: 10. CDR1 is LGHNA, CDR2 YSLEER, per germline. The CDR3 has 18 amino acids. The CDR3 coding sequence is TGCGCCAGCAGCCCCTACGTGGGGACAGGGCGGAACACCGGGGAGCTGTTTTTT. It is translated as CASSPYVGTGRNTGELFF.

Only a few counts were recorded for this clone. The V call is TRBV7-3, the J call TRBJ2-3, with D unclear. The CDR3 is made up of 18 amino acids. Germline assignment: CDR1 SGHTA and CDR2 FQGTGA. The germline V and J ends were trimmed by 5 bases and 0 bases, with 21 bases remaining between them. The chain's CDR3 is CASSRPVDGLTSTDTQYF. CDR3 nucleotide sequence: TGTGCCAGCAGCAGACCTGTGGATGGCCTGACTAGCACAGATACGCAGTATTTT. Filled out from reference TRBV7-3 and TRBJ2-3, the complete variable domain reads GAGVSQTPSNKVTEKGKYVELRCDPISGHTALYWYRQSLGQGPEFLIYFQGTGAADDSGLPNDRFFAVRPEGSVSTLKIQRTERGDSAVYLCASSRPVDGLTSTDTQYFGPGTRLTVL.

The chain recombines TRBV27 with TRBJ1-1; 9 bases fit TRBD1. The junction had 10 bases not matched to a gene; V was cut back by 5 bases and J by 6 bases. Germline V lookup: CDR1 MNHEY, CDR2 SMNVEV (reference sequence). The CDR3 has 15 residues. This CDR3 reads CASSLTGGGFSEAFF. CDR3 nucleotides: TGTGCCAGCAGTCTGACAGGGGGTGGGTTCTCTGAAGCTTTCTTT.

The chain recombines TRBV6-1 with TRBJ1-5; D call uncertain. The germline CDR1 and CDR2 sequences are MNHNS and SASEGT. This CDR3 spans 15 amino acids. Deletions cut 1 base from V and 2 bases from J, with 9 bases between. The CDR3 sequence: CASSEGLYGNQPQHF. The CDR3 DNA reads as TGTGCCAGCAGTGAAGGTTTGTATGGCAATCAGCCCCAGCATTTT.

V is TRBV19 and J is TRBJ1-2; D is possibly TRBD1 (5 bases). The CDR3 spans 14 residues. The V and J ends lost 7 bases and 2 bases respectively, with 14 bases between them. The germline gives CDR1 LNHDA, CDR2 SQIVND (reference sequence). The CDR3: CASTPRVNNYGYTF. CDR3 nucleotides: TGTGCCAGTACCCCCAGGGTAAACAACTATGGCTACACCTTC.

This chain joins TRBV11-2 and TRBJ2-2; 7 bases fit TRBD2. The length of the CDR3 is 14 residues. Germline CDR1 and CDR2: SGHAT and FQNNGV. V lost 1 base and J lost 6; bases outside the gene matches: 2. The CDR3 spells CASSLGRGAGELFF. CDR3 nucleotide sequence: TGTGCCAGCAGCTTAGGACGGGGGGCCGGGGAGCTGTTTTTT.

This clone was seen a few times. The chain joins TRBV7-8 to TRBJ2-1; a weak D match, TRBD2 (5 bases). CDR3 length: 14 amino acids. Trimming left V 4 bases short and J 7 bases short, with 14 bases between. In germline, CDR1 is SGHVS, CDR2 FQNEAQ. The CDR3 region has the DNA TGTGCCAGCAGCTGGACTCAAGGAGCGAATGAGCAGTTCTTC. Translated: CASSWTQGANEQFF.

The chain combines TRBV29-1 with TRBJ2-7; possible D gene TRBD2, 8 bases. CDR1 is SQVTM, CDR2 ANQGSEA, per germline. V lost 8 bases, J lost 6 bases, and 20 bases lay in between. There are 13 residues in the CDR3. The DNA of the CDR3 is TGCAGCACCGGGGGGGTACAGGGGACCGAGCAGTACTTC. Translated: CSTGGVQGTEQYF.